This TCR beta chain was identified during a study of T-cell reconstitution after alpha-beta-depleted transplantation in children. V shed 1 base and J 0 bases; nucleotides not matched to a gene: 10. CDR1 DFQATT and CDR2 SNEGSKA come from the germline V gene (reference sequence). The CDR3 has 19 amino acids. The TCRbeta library was prepared with unique molecular identifiers. TCRdb analysed the PCR reads with MiXCR anew, one entry per CDR3 protein. The table lists around 240,000 distinct CDR3 sequences, around 8.9% of them singletons. This clonotype was observed many times. The V gene is TRBV20-1, the J gene TRBJ2-3, with 13 bases lining up with TRBD2. Specimen: PBMCs from the stem cell graft donor, collected from the stem cell graft. This receptor was taken from a human donor who donated a stem cell graft to a child with SCID. CDR3 in amino acids: CSARGLAGGRGSSTDTQYF. DNA for the CDR3: TGCAGTGCTAGAGGACTAGCGGGGGGTCGCGGTTCTAGCACAGATACGCAGTATTTT.